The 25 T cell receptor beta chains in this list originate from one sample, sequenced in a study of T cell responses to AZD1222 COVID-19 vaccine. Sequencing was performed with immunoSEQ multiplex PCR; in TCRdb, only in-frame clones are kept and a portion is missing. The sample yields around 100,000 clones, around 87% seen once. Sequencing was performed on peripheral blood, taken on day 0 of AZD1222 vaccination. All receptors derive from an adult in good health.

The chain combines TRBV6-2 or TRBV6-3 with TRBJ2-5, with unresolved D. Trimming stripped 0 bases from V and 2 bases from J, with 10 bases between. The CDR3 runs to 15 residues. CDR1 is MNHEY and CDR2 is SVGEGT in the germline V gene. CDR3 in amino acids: CASSYSSRDQETQYF. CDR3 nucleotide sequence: TGTGCCAGCAGTTACTCGTCAAGGGATCAAGAGACCCAGTACTTC.

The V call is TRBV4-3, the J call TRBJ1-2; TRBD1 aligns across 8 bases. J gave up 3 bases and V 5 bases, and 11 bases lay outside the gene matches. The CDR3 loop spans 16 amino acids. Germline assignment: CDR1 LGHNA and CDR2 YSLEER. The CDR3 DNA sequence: TGCGCCAGCAGCACCGGGGAAGGACAGGGTTACTATGGCTACACCTTC. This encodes CASSTGEGQGYYGYTF.

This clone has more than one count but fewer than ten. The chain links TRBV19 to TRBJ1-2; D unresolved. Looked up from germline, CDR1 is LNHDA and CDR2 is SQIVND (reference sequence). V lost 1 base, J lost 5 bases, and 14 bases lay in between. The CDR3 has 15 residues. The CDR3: CASSIVGVRTYGYTF. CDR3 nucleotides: TGTGCCAGTAGTATAGTAGGAGTCCGAACATATGGCTACACCTTC.

The CDR3 nucleotides read TGTGCCAGCAGCGAGGGGGCGTCCTATAATTCACCCCTCCACTTT. Its protein product is CASSEGASYNSPLHF. The chain couples TRBV9 to TRBJ1-6; 7 nucleotides agree with TRBD1. The CDR3 contains 15 residues. Germline V gene sequence: CDR1 SGDLS, CDR2 YYNGEE. With 3 bases clipped from V and 1 base from J, the junction kept 1 base outside the gene matches.

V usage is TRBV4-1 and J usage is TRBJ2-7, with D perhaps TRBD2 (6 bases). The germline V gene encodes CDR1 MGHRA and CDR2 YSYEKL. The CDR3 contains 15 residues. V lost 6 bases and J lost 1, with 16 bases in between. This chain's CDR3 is CASRHTPGTSYEQYF. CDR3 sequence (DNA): TGCGCCAGCAGACACACCCCCGGGACTTCCTACGAGCAGTACTTC.

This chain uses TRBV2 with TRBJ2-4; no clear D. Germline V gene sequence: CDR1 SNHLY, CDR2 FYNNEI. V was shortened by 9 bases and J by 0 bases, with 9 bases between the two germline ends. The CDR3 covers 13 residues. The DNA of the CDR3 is TGTGCCAGTTCGCTGGTAGCCAAAAACATTCAGTACTTC. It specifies CASSLVAKNIQYF.

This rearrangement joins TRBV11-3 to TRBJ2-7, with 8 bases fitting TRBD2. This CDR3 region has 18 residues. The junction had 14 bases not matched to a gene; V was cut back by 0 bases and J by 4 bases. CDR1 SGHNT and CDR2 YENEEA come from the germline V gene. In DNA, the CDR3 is TGTGCCAGCAGCTTAGATAGCACGGGAGCGGGAGTCAATTACGAGCAGTACTTC. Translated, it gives CASSLDSTGAGVNYEQYF.

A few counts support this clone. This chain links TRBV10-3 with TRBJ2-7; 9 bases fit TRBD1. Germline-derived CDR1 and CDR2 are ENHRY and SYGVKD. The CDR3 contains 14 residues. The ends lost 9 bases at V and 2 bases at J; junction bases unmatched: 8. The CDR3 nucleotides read TGTGCCATTCATCCGGGACAGGGAACCTACGAGCAGTACTTC. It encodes CAIHPGQGTYEQYF.

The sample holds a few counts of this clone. CDR3: CASSSRTSGNYEQYF. CDR3 nucleotides: TGTGCCAGCAGTTCCAGGACTAGCGGAAACTACGAGCAGTACTTC. This chain connects TRBV6-2 or TRBV6-3 to TRBJ2-7; TRBD2 matches 10 bases. Germline assignment: CDR1 MNHEY and CDR2 SVGEGT. The CDR3 length is 15 residues. The V gene end was trimmed by 4 bases and the J gene end by 3 bases; junction bases not matched to a gene: 6.

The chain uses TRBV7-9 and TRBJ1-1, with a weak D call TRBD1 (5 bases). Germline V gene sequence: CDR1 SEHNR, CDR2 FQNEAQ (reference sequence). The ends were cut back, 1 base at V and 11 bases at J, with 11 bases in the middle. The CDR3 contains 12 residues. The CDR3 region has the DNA TGTGCCAGCAGCTTAGGCCGGGGCCCGGCTTTCTTT. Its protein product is CASSLGRGPAFF.

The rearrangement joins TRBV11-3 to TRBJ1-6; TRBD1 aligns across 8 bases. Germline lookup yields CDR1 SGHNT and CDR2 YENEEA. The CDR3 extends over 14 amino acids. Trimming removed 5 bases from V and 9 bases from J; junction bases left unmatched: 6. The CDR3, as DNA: TGTGCCAGCAGCCAGGGGGCCAGTGGTTCACCCCTCCACTTT. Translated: CASSQGASGSPLHF.

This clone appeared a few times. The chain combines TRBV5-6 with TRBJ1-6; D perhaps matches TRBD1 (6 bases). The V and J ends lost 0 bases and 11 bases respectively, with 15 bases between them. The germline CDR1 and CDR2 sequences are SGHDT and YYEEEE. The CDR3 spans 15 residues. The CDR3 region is CASSLATLEGAPLHF. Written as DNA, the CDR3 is TGTGCCAGCAGCTTGGCCACGTTAGAGGGGGCACCCCTCCACTTT.

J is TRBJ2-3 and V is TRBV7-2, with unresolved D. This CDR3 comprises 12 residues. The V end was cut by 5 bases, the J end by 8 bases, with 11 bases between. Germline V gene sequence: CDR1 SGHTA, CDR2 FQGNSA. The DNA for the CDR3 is TGTGCCAGCAGCCCGGTCGATATTACGCAGTATTTT. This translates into CASSPVDITQYF.

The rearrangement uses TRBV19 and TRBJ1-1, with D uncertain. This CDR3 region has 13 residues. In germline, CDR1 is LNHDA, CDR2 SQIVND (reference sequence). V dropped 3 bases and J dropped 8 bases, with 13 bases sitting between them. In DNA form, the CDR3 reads TGTGCCAGTAGTATCCGGTCAGGTGTCGAAGCTTTCTTT. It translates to CASSIRSGVEAFF.

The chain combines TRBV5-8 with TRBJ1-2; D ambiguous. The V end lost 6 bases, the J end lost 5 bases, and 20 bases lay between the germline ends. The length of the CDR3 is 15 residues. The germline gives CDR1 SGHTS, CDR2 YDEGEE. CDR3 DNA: TGTGCCAGCACCCCTTCCCCGGGAGGGTTTTATGGCTACACCTTC. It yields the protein CASTPSPGGFYGYTF.

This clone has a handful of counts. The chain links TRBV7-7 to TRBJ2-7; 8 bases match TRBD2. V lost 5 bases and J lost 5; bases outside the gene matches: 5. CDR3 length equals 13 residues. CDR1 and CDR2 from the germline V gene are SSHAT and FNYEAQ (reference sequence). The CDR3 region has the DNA TGTGCCAGCAGCCCCGGGGGGGGGAACGAGCAGTACTTC. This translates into CASSPGGGNEQYF. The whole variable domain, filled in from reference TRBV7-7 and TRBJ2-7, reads GAGVSQSPRYKVTKRGQDVTLRCDPISSHATLYWYQQALGQGPEFLTYFNYEAQPDKSGLPSDRFSAERPEGSISTLTIQRTEQRDSAMYRCASSPGGGNEQYFGPGTRLTVT.

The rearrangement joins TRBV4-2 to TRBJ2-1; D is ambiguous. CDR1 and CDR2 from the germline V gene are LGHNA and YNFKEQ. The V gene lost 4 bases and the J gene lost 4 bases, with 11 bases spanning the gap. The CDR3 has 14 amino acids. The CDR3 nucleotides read TGTGCCAGCAGCCCCCCTGTGTCTTACAATGAGCAGTTCTTC. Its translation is CASSPPVSYNEQFF.

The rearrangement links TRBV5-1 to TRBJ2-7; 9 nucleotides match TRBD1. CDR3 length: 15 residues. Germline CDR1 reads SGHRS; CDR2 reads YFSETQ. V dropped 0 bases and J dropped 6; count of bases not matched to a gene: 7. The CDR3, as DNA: TGCGCCAGCAGCTTGGAGGGACAGGGCACAAGCGAGCAGTACTTC. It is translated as CASSLEGQGTSEQYF. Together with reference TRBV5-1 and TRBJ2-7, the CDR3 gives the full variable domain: KAGVTQTPRYLIKTRGQQVTLSCSPISGHRSVSWYQQTPGQGLQFLFEYFSETQRNKGNFPGRFSGRQFSNSRSEMNVSTLELGDSALYLCASSLEGQGTSEQYFGPGTRLTVT.

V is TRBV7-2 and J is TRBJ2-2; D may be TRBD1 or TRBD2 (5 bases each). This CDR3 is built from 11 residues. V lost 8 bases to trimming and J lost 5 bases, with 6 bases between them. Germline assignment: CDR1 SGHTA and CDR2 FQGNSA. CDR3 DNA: TGTGCCAGCGAGGGGACCGGGGAGCTGTTTTTT. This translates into CASEGTGELFF.

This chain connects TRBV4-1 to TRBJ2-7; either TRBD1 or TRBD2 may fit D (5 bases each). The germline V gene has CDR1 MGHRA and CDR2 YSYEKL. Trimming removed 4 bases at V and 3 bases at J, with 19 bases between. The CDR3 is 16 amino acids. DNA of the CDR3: TGCGCCAGCAGCCGAGGGCCGGGACGTAGCGACTACGAGCAGTACTTC. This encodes CASSRGPGRSDYEQYF.

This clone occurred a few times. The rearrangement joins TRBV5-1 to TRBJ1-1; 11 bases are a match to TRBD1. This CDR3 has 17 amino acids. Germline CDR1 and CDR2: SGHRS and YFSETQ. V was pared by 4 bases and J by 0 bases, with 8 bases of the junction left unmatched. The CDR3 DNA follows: TGCGCCAGCAGCACCGGACAGGGGGCCATTATGAACACTGAAGCTTTCTTT. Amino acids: CASSTGQGAIMNTEAFF.

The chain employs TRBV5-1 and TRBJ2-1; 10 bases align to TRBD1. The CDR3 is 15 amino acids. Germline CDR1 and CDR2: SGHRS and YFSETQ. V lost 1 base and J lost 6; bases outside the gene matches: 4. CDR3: CASSLSGTGVNEQFF. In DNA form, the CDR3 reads TGCGCCAGCAGCTTGTCCGGGACAGGGGTCAATGAGCAGTTCTTC.

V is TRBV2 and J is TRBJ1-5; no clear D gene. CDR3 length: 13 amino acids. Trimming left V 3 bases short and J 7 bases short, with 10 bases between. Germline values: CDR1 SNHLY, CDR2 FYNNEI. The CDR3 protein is CASSEGSRQPQHF. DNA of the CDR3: TGTGCCAGCAGTGAGGGCTCGAGGCAGCCCCAGCATTTT.

CDR3 region: CAISGGPGSREQFF. CDR3 DNA sequence: TGTGCCATCAGTGGAGGCCCCGGTTCCCGTGAGCAGTTCTTC. V and J are TRBV10-3 and TRBJ2-1; no clear D. Germline V lookup: CDR1 ENHRY, CDR2 SYGVKD. The V and J ends lost 4 bases and 9 bases respectively, with 16 bases between them. This CDR3 spans 14 amino acids.

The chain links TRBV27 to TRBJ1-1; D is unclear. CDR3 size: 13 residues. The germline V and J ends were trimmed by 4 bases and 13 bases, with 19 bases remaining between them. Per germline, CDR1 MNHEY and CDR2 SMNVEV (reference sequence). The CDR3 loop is CASSYTRESDGFF. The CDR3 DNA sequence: TGTGCCAGCAGTTACACCCGGGAATCGGACGGTTTCTTT.